The 8 T cell receptor beta chains in this list originate from one sample, sequenced in a study of T-cell memory formation after mild COVID-19. TCRdb ran MiXCR on the 5' RACE reads and lists one entry per CDR3 protein. Of about 82,000 distinct CDR3 sequences in the sample, about 13% were seen once. Sample: PBMCs or a T cell subset sorted from them (not recorded which). These TCRs come from a young man who had mild COVID-19 (a few samples of this study predate the infection). Cell type and time point are not known.

This clonotype was seen only a few times. The rearrangement uses TRBV20-1 and TRBJ1-6; D possibly corresponds to TRBD1 (5 bases). The CDR3 extends over 14 amino acids. From germline, CDR1 is DFQATT and CDR2 SNEGSKA (reference sequence). CDR3 nucleotide sequence: TGCAGCCAAGCTAGAGAAGGGGCCGGTTCACCCCTCCACTTT. Protein: CSQAREGAGSPLHF.

The V and J genes are TRBV6-5 and TRBJ2-3; 10 bases line up with TRBD2. Germline CDR1 is MNHEY and CDR2 is SVGAGI. J lost 4 bases, V lost 0 bases, and 4 bases had no gene match. The CDR3 is 16 residues long. CDR3 DNA sequence: TGTGCCAGCAGTTACTCAGCGGGGGGGCCCCCAGATACGCAGTATTTT. It yields the protein CASSYSAGGPPDTQYF.

V and J are TRBV5-5 and TRBJ1-6, with 7 bases identical to TRBD1. The CDR3 runs to 15 residues. Trimming cost V 0 bases and J 7 bases; bases outside gene matches: 4. Germline CDR1 is SGHKS and CDR2 is YYEKEE (reference sequence). Here the CDR3 DNA reads TGTGCCAGCAGCTTGGCCGGGACAGAGAATTCACCCCTCCACTTT. This gives the protein CASSLAGTENSPLHF.

This clonotype has a handful of counts. The gene calls are TRBV11-2 and TRBJ2-1; no firm D call. The V gene's germline CDR1 is SGHAT and CDR2 FQNNGV. V was clipped by 5 bases and J by 12 bases, with 17 bases between them. The CDR3 is made up of 13 amino acids. The CDR3, as DNA: TGTGCCAGCAGCCCATTAGTAGCAGGCGCGCAGTTCTTC. Translating it yields CASSPLVAGAQFF.

This rearrangement joins TRBV7-9 to TRBJ2-3, with D possibly being TRBD2 (6 bases). Trimming pared 1 base from V and 1 base from J, leaving 15 bases between. Germline loops: CDR1 SEHNR, CDR2 FQNEAQ (reference sequence). The CDR3 runs to 17 residues. The CDR3 protein is CASSLGSAGSRTDTQYF. The DNA for the CDR3 is TGTGCCAGCAGCTTAGGCAGCGCGGGGTCACGCACAGATACGCAGTATTTT.

The chain recombines TRBV30 with TRBJ2-2; 12 nucleotides agree with TRBD1. This CDR3 contains 17 residues. The germline gives CDR1 GTSNPN, CDR2 SVGIG (reference sequence). With 1 base clipped from V and 10 bases from J, the junction kept 13 bases outside the gene matches. The CDR3 DNA reads TGTGCCTGGAGTGGAATCTGGGGACAGGGGGCGACGACGGAGCTGTTTTTT. Its translation is CAWSGIWGQGATTELFF.

This clonotype was counted many times. V usage is TRBV7-9 and J usage is TRBJ1-2; maybe TRBD1 (6 bases). V lost 7 bases and J 6 bases, leaving 18 bases between the germline ends. The CDR3 runs to 14 residues. Germline CDR1 reads SEHNR; CDR2 reads FQNEAQ (reference sequence). The CDR3 DNA reads TGTGCCAGCACCTCTGCCCCGACAGGTCATGGCTACACCTTC. This encodes CASTSAPTGHGYTF.

The rearrangement uses TRBV15 and TRBJ2-5; D is unresolved. Per germline, CDR1 LNHNV and CDR2 YYDKDF (reference sequence). The V end was cut by 5 bases, the J end by 4 bases, with 17 bases between. This CDR3 has 15 residues. Here the CDR3 reads CATSARKGLGETQYF. As DNA, the CDR3 is TGTGCCACCAGCGCACGTAAGGGTTTGGGAGAGACCCAGTACTTC.